The entry below gives a single T cell receptor (beta chain) sequence along with its context. Its antigen is not known. Donation came from healthy Caucasian individuals in Russia who were aged 6 to 90. Each sample used at least 6 million PBMCs. This sample was included in a study of blood T cells in healthy people across ages. Sample-barcoded 5' priming and a J-beta primer mix drove a second PCR of about 6 to 11 cycles. TCRdb passed the 5' RACE reads through MiXCR, listing each CDR3 protein once. This table has about a million distinct CDR3 sequences, approximately 38% appearing once. V lost 3 bases to trimming and J lost 0 bases, with 9 bases between them. The CDR3 extends over 15 amino acids. In germline, CDR1 is SEHNR, CDR2 FQNEAQ (reference sequence). Study-wide points: The study regarded diversity estimates from one million T cells as underestimates.

The sequence was collected from a man between 18 and 35 years old in good health. Source material: blood. The chain is built from TRBV7-9 and TRBJ1-5; D might be TRBD1 (5 bases). For the CDR3, the DNA is TGTGCCAGCAGCTTCACAGGACATAGCAATCAGCCCCAGCATTTT. Protein sequence: CASSFTGHSNQPQHF.